The present T cell receptor (beta chain) was sequenced within a study of PD-L1 blockade in urothelial cancer. Whole-study context: Investigators checked blood 3 weeks (second dose) and 6 weeks after treatment start.

The trim removed 5 bases at V and 0 bases at J, leaving 8 bases unmatched. The length of the CDR3 is 16 residues. CDR1 and CDR2 from the germline V gene are SGHTA and FQGNSA. Here immunoSEQ multiplex PCR was the method, and the copy in TCRdb shows in-frame clones only, minus some. Of about 52,000 clones detected, about 72% appear once; the ten largest clones hold more than 3.5%. This clone has just a few counts. The V and J genes are TRBV7-2 and TRBJ2-3, with 7 bases identical to TRBD1. The receptor was derived from a man in his 70s with urothelial cancer. The sequenced sample was PBMCs, obtained around atezolizumab (anti-PD-L1) treatment. CDR3 sequence: CASSLGQTTSTDTQYF. CDR3 nucleotide sequence: TGTGCCAGCAGCCTGGGACAGACGACTAGCACAGATACGCAGTATTTT.